This TCR beta chain is drawn from a study of blood T cell repertoires in COVID-19. Across the whole study: Acute and convalescent COVID-19 samples came from the United States, Italy and Spain. T cells, B-cell-depleted T cells, or PBMCs provided the cDNA or gDNA that served as material.

V was trimmed by 5 bases and J by 0 bases, leaving 13 bases between them. The CDR3 consists of 16 residues. Per the germline V gene, CDR1 is SGHTA and CDR2 is FQGNSA. In the original workflow: Amplification of reference gene primers was used by the study to estimate nucleated cell counts. Some clones are missing from TCRdb's copy, which holds only in-frame ones; the method was immunoSEQ multiplex PCR. That table is the source of V, J and clone size, and D and trimming were worked out from the DNA. The sample carries about 280,000 clones, approximately 83% recorded once. The sample was peripheral blood. This TCR came from a woman between 50 and 59 years old who had recovered from COVID-19. The chain links TRBV7-2 to TRBJ2-2; D is possibly TRBD1 (6 bases). The CDR3 reads CASSPRQGTNTGELFF. The CDR3 region has the DNA TGTGCCAGCAGCCCAAGGCAGGGGACGAACACCGGGGAGCTGTTTTTT.